This T cell receptor beta chain was sequenced in a study of regulatory T cells in long-lasting Graves disease. The sample's time point: persistent/refractory GD, antithyroid drugs over 5 years with positive TRAb. Preparation of the TCR library used RNA extracted from PBMCs. Arm-PCR of CDR3 regions and iRepertoire HTBI primers were used to build TCR beta libraries. In the original workflow: Across the samples, identification revealed just over 60 TRBV and 11 to 15 TRBJ segments. MiXCR was run by TCRdb on the multiplex PCR reads, yielding one entry per CDR3 protein. TCRdb's processing, not the study's, gives the V and J calls here. In the table there are around 400,000 distinct CDR3 sequences, around 20% of which are singletons. Many counts were recorded for this clonotype. The receptor's source is a female donor with Graves disease. The sample here was peripheral blood mononuclear cells (PBMCs), taken when the disease was refractory, from a patient treated with antithyroid drugs.

CDR3 DNA sequence: TGTGCCAGCAGTTTAGGGGGTTTTACAATCAATCAGCCCCAGCATTTT. Protein sequence: CASSLGGFTINQPQHF. The gene calls are TRBV28 and TRBJ1-5; TRBD1 is a possible D gene (5 bases). The CDR3 length is 16 residues. Trimming cost V 2 bases and J 3 bases, with 14 bases left between them. The germline V gene has CDR1 MDHEN and CDR2 SYDVKM.